Listed below are T cell receptor beta chains from one sample, sequenced in a study of shared clonotypes between healthy human individuals. Here immunoSEQ multiplex PCR was the method, and the copy in TCRdb shows in-frame clones only, minus some. Among about 110,000 clones listed, about 72% were seen once. The source material was memory CD8+ T cells sorted from blood. The receptors were sampled from a woman in her 30s in good health. CDR3s include the opening cysteine and the closing phenylalanine or tryptophan. A D gene is named only where the DNA matches it firmly. For some rows the clone size is stated as once, few or many, or as a class when expanded; others skip it.

v_call,d_call,clone_size,j_call,cdr3_aa,cdr3_nt
TRBV14,TRBD2,-,TRBJ2-1,CASSSGGGRFF,TGTGCCAGCAGCTCCGGGGGGGGTCGGTTCTTC
TRBV4-1,TRBD1,-,TRBJ2-1,CASSQGPSAGGKNEQFF,TGCGCCAGCAGCCAAGGCCCCTCGGCAGGGGGCAAAAATGAGCAGTTCTTC
TRBV11-1,-,-,TRBJ1-3,CASSFTPSGNTIYF,TGTGCCAGCAGTTTCACACCCTCTGGAAACACCATATATTTT
TRBV2,TRBD2,-,TRBJ2-1,CASSHQTSGSYNEQFF,TGTGCCAGCAGCCATCAGACTAGCGGATCCTACAATGAGCAGTTCTTC
TRBV29-1,-,-,TRBJ1-5,CSVKTDSSNQPQHF,TGCAGCGTCAAAACCGACAGCTCCAATCAGCCCCAGCATTTT
TRBV19,-,-,TRBJ2-1,CASSARERGVEQFF,TGTGCCAGTAGTGCGAGGGAGCGAGGGGTTGAGCAGTTCTTC
TRBV5-1,TRBD1,-,TRBJ2-7,CASTRQGSYEQYF,TGCGCCAGCACACGACAGGGGTCCTACGAGCAGTACTTC
TRBV6-5,-,once,TRBJ2-2,CASNPRQGGAGELFF,TGTGCCAGCAACCCCCGGCAGGGAGGTGCCGGGGAGCTGTTTTTT
TRBV5-8,-,-,TRBJ2-3,CASSLVYPTDTQYF,TGTGCCAGCAGCTTGGTCTACCCCACAGATACGCAGTATTTT
TRBV6-6,-,few,TRBJ1-2,CASSRGQGSGYTF,TGTGCCAGCAGCCGCGGGCAGGGGTCTGGCTACACCTTC
TRBV11-2,-,-,TRBJ1-5,CASSFAPDRPQHF,TGTGCCAGCAGCTTTGCCCCAGACAGGCCCCAGCATTTT
TRBV5-1,-,many,TRBJ2-5,CASSAPGEMEQYF,TGCGCCAGCAGCGCCCCGGGGGAGATGGAGCAGTACTTC
TRBV27,TRBD1,few,TRBJ2-7,CASINRDREYYEQYF,TGTGCCAGCATCAATAGGGACAGGGAATACTACGAGCAGTACTTC
TRBV10-3,TRBD1,-,TRBJ2-7,CATGDRDHEQYF,TGTGCCACCGGGGACAGGGACCACGAGCAGTACTTC
TRBV7-9,-,few,TRBJ1-1,CASSSRYAANTEAFF,TGTGCCAGCAGCTCCAGATACGCGGCTAACACTGAAGCTTTCTTT
TRBV6-4,-,-,TRBJ2-1,CASSRDAESSYNEQFF,TGTGCCAGCAGTCGGGACGCCGAGAGCTCCTACAATGAGCAGTTCTTC
TRBV19,-,-,TRBJ2-6,CASKPRVLLSGANVLTF,TGTGCCAGTAAACCCAGAGTCCTCCTCTCTGGGGCCAACGTCCTGACTTTC
TRBV7-2,TRBD2,-,TRBJ2-2,CASSLNSGRSRDTGELFF,TGTGCCAGCAGCTTAAATAGCGGGAGGTCCCGCGACACCGGGGAGCTGTTTTTT
TRBV19,TRBD1,-,TRBJ2-7,CASSPLGTGGQEQYF,TGTGCCAGTAGCCCACTAGGGACAGGGGGCCAAGAGCAGTACTTC
TRBV11-2,TRBD1,-,TRBJ1-5,CASSDRGSNQPQHF,TGTGCCAGCAGCGACAGGGGAAGCAATCAGCCCCAGCATTTT
TRBV2,-,-,TRBJ2-7,CASSEDESDYEQYF,TGTGCCAGCAGTGAGGACGAGAGCGACTACGAGCAGTACTTC
TRBV2,-,once,TRBJ2-1,CASSDHGGLGSHNEQFF,TGTGCCAGCAGTGACCATGGAGGGTTGGGGTCACACAATGAGCAGTTCTTC
TRBV30,TRBD1,-,TRBJ2-7,CAWRRGPGDEQYF,TGTGCCTGGAGGAGGGGGCCCGGGGACGAGCAGTACTTC
TRBV11-2,-,few,TRBJ2-3,CASSITDTQYF,TGTGCCAGCAGCATTACAGATACGCAGTATTTT
TRBV6-6,-,-,TRBJ2-1,CASSYSNEQFF,TGTGCCAGCAGTTACTCGAATGAGCAGTTCTTC
TRBV7-7,-,-,TRBJ2-2,CASSSRQDTGELFF,TGTGCCAGCAGCTCCCGACAGGACACCGGGGAGCTGTTTTTT
TRBV5-1,-,-,TRBJ2-1,CASSLDSHSYNEQFF,TGCGCCAGCAGCTTGGACTCCCATTCCTACAATGAGCAGTTCTTC
TRBV28,TRBD2,many,TRBJ2-7,CASSLLAGVGVGEQYF,TGTGCCAGCAGCTTACTTGCGGGAGTAGGGGTGGGCGAGCAGTACTTC
TRBV11-2,-,many,TRBJ1-4,CASTRRAATNEKLFF,TGTGCCAGCACCCGCCGGGCTGCAACTAATGAAAAACTGTTTTTT
TRBV2,-,-,TRBJ2-7,CASSLFPYEQYF,TGTGCCAGCAGCCTATTCCCCTACGAGCAGTACTTC
TRBV5-6,TRBD2,-,TRBJ2-7,CASSFKSGSAYEQYF,TGTGCCAGCAGTTTCAAAAGCGGGAGTGCCTACGAGCAGTACTTC
TRBV7-9,-,-,TRBJ2-7,CASGTIGNEQYF,TGTGCCAGCGGAACTATCGGGAACGAGCAGTACTTC
TRBV11-2,-,-,TRBJ2-3,CASSFTPPDTQYF,TGTGCCAGCAGCTTTACCCCCCCGGATACGCAGTATTTT
TRBV14,-,-,TRBJ2-2,CASSPQAYSATGELFF,TGTGCCAGCAGCCCCCAGGCGTATTCCGCGACCGGGGAGCTGTTTTTT
TRBV7-6,-,once,TRBJ2-5,CASSLFPGGETQYF,TGTGCCAGCAGCTTATTCCCCGGTGGGGAGACCCAGTACTTC
TRBV5-5,-,-,TRBJ1-4,CASSSGEGYGEKLFF,TGTGCCAGCAGCTCGGGTGAGGGGTATGGTGAAAAACTGTTTTTT
TRBV5-1,-,-,TRBJ1-3,CASSWTGQSSGNTIYF,TGCGCCAGCAGCTGGACCGGACAGAGCTCTGGAAACACCATATATTTT
TRBV6-5,-,-,TRBJ1-5,CASRSPENQPQHF,TGTGCCAGCAGAAGTCCGGAGAATCAGCCCCAGCATTTT
TRBV28,-,-,TRBJ2-7,CASSSFWLALTYEQYF,TGTGCCAGCAGTTCGTTCTGGCTAGCACTCACTTACGAGCAGTACTTC
TRBV23-1,-,-,TRBJ1-1,CASSQDTEAFF,TGCGCCAGCAGTCAGGACACTGAAGCTTTCTTT
TRBV19,-,-,TRBJ2-1,CASSSWAYNEQFF,TGTGCCAGTAGTTCGTGGGCCTACAATGAGCAGTTCTTC
TRBV9,-,-,TRBJ2-1,CASSPLGTYNEQFF,TGTGCCAGCAGCCCGCTTGGGACTTACAATGAGCAGTTCTTC
TRBV6-6,-,-,TRBJ2-3,CASSYTATDTQYF,TGTGCCAGCAGTTACACGGCCACAGATACGCAGTATTTT
TRBV21-1,-,-,TRBJ2-2,CASSKALWRATNTGELFF,TGTGCCAGCAGCAAAGCGCTTTGGAGAGCGACCAACACCGGGGAGCTGTTTTTT
TRBV28,TRBD1,-,TRBJ2-7,CASSLRDRGQGQYF,TGTGCCAGCAGTCTCCGGGACAGGGGCCAGGGGCAGTACTTC
TRBV5-1,TRBD2,few,TRBJ2-5,CASSSTSGGQETQYF,TGCGCCAGCAGCTCGACTAGCGGGGGACAAGAGACCCAGTACTTC
TRBV5-4,-,-,TRBJ2-7,CASSLGDTSYEQYF,TGTGCCAGCAGCTTGGGGGACACCAGCTACGAGCAGTACTTC
TRBV11-3,-,-,TRBJ1-2,CASTNYGYTF,TGTGCCAGCACCAACTATGGCTACACCTTC
TRBV11-2,-,-,TRBJ2-1,CASSNRDRRPYNEQFF,TGTGCCAGCAGCAACAGGGACCGACGACCATACAATGAGCAGTTCTTC
TRBV7-9,TRBD1,-,TRBJ1-1,CASSPDRGNTEAFF,TGTGCCAGCAGCCCGGACAGGGGCAACACTGAAGCTTTCTTT